This T cell receptor (beta chain) was recorded in a study of shared clonotypes between healthy human individuals. Study background: Three plates each covered CD4 naive and memory; CD8 naive two, CD8 memory one. General study results and limits: Sorted-subset sequencing, rarefaction showed, was incomplete despite large depth.

The CDR3 runs 15 residues. CDR1 and CDR2 (germline): MNHEY, SMNVEV (reference sequence). V lost 6 bases to trimming and J lost 2 bases, with 14 bases between them. Points on this clone: Its antigen is unknown.

The assay was immunoSEQ multiplex PCR, and TCRdb's table has in-frame clones only and misses some. The sample carries approximately 2.3 million clones, about 92% recorded once. Donors comprised only Caucasian adults living in Nashville, Tennessee. The chain has TRBV27 and TRBJ1-5; D perhaps matches TRBD1 (6 bases). The receptor comes from a man aged 18 to 29 in good health. Some clones in this sample may be carry-over from other donors' samples. Input material: naive CD4+ T cells from PBMCs. Subset reported: CD45RA+ positively selected. CDR3 protein: CASRPTNRGNQPQHF. Written as DNA, the CDR3 is TGTGCCAGCAGACCTACGAACAGGGGCAATCAGCCCCAGCATTTT.